This TCR beta chain derives from a study of blood T cell repertoires in COVID-19. As handled by the study authors: Nucleated cell number was recorded as an estimate derived from reference gene primer amplification. The table came from immunoSEQ multiplex PCR; TCRdb's copy has only in-frame clones and leaves some out. That table supplies the V and J calls and clone size; D and trimming were determined from the DNA. Of fewer than 300,000 clones in the sample, about nine tenths were seen once. Recovered status in Cohort 3 required two negative PCRs, clearance, or symptom resolution. CDR1 and CDR2 from the germline V gene are MNHEY and SMNVEV (reference sequence). CDR3 length: 15 amino acids. Trimming removed 3 bases at V and 0 bases at J, with 11 bases between.

This receptor was obtained from a woman under 40 who had recovered from COVID-19. The sample taken for sequencing was PBMCs or T cells enriched from blood (not recorded which). The chain carries TRBV27 and TRBJ1-1; maybe TRBD1 (6 bases). CDR3 residues: CASSFGTTMNTEAFF. In nucleotides, the CDR3 is TGTGCCAGCAGTTTCGGGACAACCATGAACACTGAAGCTTTCTTT.